This TCR beta chain was obtained from a study of blood T cell repertoires in COVID-19. Study information: Sites across the United States, Italy and Spain contributed samples from acute and convalescent COVID-19.

This clone was seen more than once but under ten times. There are 13 residues in the CDR3. Germline loops: CDR1 KGHDR, CDR2 SFDVKD. Trimming removed 6 bases at V and 1 base at J, with 8 bases between. As handled by the study authors: The authors estimated nucleated cell counts from reference gene primer amplification. The repertoire was sequenced with immunoSEQ multiplex PCR; TCRdb's copy has only in-frame clones and lacks some. V, J and clone size are taken as reported in that table, and D and trimming were inferred from the DNA itself. The profile shows roughly 200,000 clones, roughly 83% of them singletons. The Seattle patients joined while their infection was active and were tracked longitudinally afterward.

This rearrangement joins TRBV24-1 to TRBJ2-5; D possibly corresponds to TRBD2 (6 bases). The sequence was obtained from a woman between 40 and 50 years old with COVID-19, enrolled during active disease. Sequencing input: peripheral blood. CDR3 residues: CATSPGGQETQYF. The CDR3, as DNA: TGTGCCACCAGTCCCGGGGGCCAAGAGACCCAGTACTTC.